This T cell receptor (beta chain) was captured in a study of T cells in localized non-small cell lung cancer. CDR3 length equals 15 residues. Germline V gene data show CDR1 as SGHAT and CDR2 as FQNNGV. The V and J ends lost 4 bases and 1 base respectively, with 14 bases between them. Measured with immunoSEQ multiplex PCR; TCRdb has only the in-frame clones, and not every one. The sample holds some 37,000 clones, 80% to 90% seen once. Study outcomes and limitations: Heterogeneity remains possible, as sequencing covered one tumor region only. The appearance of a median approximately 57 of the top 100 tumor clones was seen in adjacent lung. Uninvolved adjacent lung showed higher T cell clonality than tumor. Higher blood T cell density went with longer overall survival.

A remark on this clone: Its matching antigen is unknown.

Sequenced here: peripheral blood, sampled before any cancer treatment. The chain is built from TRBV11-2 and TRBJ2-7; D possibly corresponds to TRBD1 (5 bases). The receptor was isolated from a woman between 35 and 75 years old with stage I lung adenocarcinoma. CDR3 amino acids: CASSYSQGESYEQYF. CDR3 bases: TGTGCCAGCAGCTACTCCCAGGGCGAATCCTACGAGCAGTACTTC.